A single sample is the source of the 21 T cell receptor beta chains below, sequenced in a study of blood T cell repertoires in COVID-19. Profiled with immunoSEQ multiplex PCR; TCRdb holds only in-frame clones, not every one. The table includes over 250,000 clones, roughly 89% detected once. Sequenced material: PBMCs or T cells enriched from blood (not recorded which). The receptors were gathered from a woman between 55 and 75 years old who had recovered from COVID-19.

The chain recombines TRBV28 with TRBJ1-2; 7 nucleotides match TRBD1. The CDR3 length is 16 residues. CDR1 and CDR2 (germline): MDHEN, SYDVKM. V lost 6 bases, J lost 5 bases, and 15 bases stayed unmatched. Written as DNA, the CDR3 is TGTGCCAGCAGCAGTAAAAACAGGGGTATGGTATATGGCTACACCTTC. It codes for CASSSKNRGMVYGYTF.

This clone was picked up one time. The genes are TRBV29-1 and TRBJ2-1, with D possibly being TRBD2 (6 bases). Per germline, CDR1 SQVTM and CDR2 ANQGSEA. V was cut by 0 bases and J by 0 bases, with 9 bases left in between. The CDR3 consists of 15 residues. The CDR3 coding sequence is TGCAGCGTTGAAGATCGGGGGAGCTCCTACAATGAGCAGTTCTTC. Protein product: CSVEDRGSSYNEQFF.

The J gene is TRBJ2-1, the V gene TRBV29-1, with 7 bases aligning to TRBD2. J gave up 8 bases and V 6 bases, and 13 bases lay outside the gene matches. Germline lookup yields CDR1 SQVTM and CDR2 ANQGSEA. The CDR3 is 14 residues long. The CDR3 spells CSVPPSGRVYEQFF. The DNA for the CDR3 is TGCAGCGTCCCACCTAGCGGAAGGGTGTATGAGCAGTTCTTC.

Only one count was recorded for this clone. The chain has TRBV4-1 and TRBJ2-1, with 9 nucleotides matching TRBD2. CDR1 and CDR2 from the germline V gene are MGHRA and YSYEKL. The junction had 9 bases not matched to a gene; V was cut back by 1 base and J by 8 bases. The CDR3 sequence is 16 residues long. In nucleotides, the CDR3 is TGCGCCAGCAGCCAAGGAAGGCTAGCGGGAAGATATGAGCAGTTCTTC. Amino acid sequence: CASSQGRLAGRYEQFF.

The chain has TRBV10-1 and TRBJ1-1; TRBD1 agrees at 7 bases. V shed 1 base and J 4 bases; nucleotides not matched to a gene: 3. This CDR3 has 14 amino acids. Germline V gene lookup returns CDR1 WNHNN and CDR2 SYGVQD (reference sequence). The CDR3 reads CASSEYRGGTEAFF. The CDR3 coding sequence is TGCGCCAGCAGTGAGTACAGGGGAGGCACTGAAGCTTTCTTT.

V and J are TRBV14 and TRBJ1-3; possibly TRBD1 for D (6 bases). Trimming stripped 2 bases from V and 4 bases from J, with 12 bases between. The germline V gene has CDR1 SGHDN and CDR2 FVKESK. The CDR3 has 15 amino acids. This chain's CDR3 is CASSQTTGIGNTIYF. In DNA form, the CDR3 reads TGTGCCAGCAGCCAAACTACAGGGATCGGAAACACCATATATTTT.

The chain employs TRBV9 and TRBJ1-2, with D possibly TRBD1 on 5 matching bases. Germline loops: CDR1 SGDLS, CDR2 YYNGEE. CDR3 length equals 16 residues. Trimming shortened V by 3 bases and J by 7 bases, and 22 bases separated the two germline ends. The CDR3 is CASSAGAWGTLSGYTF. The CDR3 nucleotides read TGTGCCAGCAGCGCTGGGGCATGGGGGACTCTCTCTGGCTACACCTTC.

The chain uses TRBV19 and TRBJ1-4; tentatively, D is TRBD1 (6 bases). This CDR3 has 15 amino acids. The germline V gene has CDR1 LNHDA and CDR2 SQIVND (reference sequence). Between the trimmed V and J ends, which lost 5 bases and 7 bases, there was a span of 17 bases. The CDR3 region is CASSFQMTGSEKLFF. In DNA form, the CDR3 reads TGTGCCAGTAGTTTTCAAATGACAGGCAGTGAAAAACTGTTTTTT. The variable domain in full, completed from reference TRBV19 and TRBJ1-4, reads DGGITQSPKYLFRKEGQNVTLSCEQNLNHDAMYWYRQDPGQGLRLIYYSQIVNDFQKGDIAEGYSVSREKKESFPLTVTSAQKNPTAFYLCASSFQMTGSEKLFFGSGTQLSVL.

The chain links TRBV18 to TRBJ2-1; D possibly corresponds to TRBD1 (6 bases). V was shortened by 3 bases and J by 7 bases, with 19 bases between the two germline ends. The CDR3 is 16 residues long. Per germline, CDR1 KGHSH and CDR2 LQKENI. CDR3 bases: TGTGCCAGCTCACCGCGAGGACAGCGCCTATTTAATGAGCAGTTCTTC. Its protein product is CASSPRGQRLFNEQFF.

V and J are TRBV3-1 (or the pseudogene TRBV3-2) and TRBJ2-4; TRBD2 is a possible D gene (5 bases). The CDR3 is made up of 19 amino acids. Trimming removed 1 base at V and 0 bases at J, with 19 bases between. The germline gives CDR1 LGHDT, CDR2 YNNKEL (reference sequence). The CDR3 DNA is TGTGCCAGCAGCCAAGGTCCTCGGCCGGGAATCTTAGCCAAAAACATTCAGTACTTC. Translating it yields CASSQGPRPGILAKNIQYF.

The rearrangement joins TRBV5-4 to TRBJ2-5, with 8 bases matching TRBD2. The CDR3 contains 15 residues. Germline V lookup: CDR1 SGHNT, CDR2 YYREEE (reference sequence). Trimming at V came to 1 base and at J to 4 bases, leaving 6 bases not matched to a gene. The CDR3 nucleotides are TGTGCCAGCAGCTTGAGCGCGGGGGGAGCAGAGACCCAGTACTTC. Amino acids: CASSLSAGGAETQYF. Drawing the rest from reference TRBV5-4 and TRBJ2-5, the complete variable domain is ETGVTQSPTHLIKTRGQQVTLRCSSQSGHNTVSWYQQALGQGPQFIFQYYREEENGRGNFPPRFSGLQFPNYSSELNVNALELDDSALYLCASSLSAGGAETQYFGPGTRLLVL.

The chain combines TRBV21-1 with TRBJ2-3; TRBD2, the table's D call, was not compared with the DNA. TRBV21-1 constitutes a pseudogene. This CDR3 comprises 15 residues. DNA of the CDR3: TGTGCCAGCAGCAAAGAGGGGGGGGGCCCAGATACGCAGTATTTT. Amino acid sequence: CASSKEGGGPDTQYF.

J is TRBJ1-2 and V is TRBV20-1; D remains unclear. Trimming removed 6 bases from V and 10 bases from J, with 21 bases in between. CDR3 length: 13 residues. Looked up from germline, CDR1 is DFQATT and CDR2 is SNEGSKA (reference sequence). The CDR3 DNA sequence: TGCAGTGCCAGTCCAGGAACTCATATGGTCTACACCTTC. This gives the protein CSASPGTHMVYTF.

V is TRBV5-1 and J is TRBJ1-6, with 8 bases lining up with TRBD1. Germline CDR1 SGHRS, CDR2 YFSETQ. J was trimmed by 10 bases and V by 4 bases; bases with no gene match: 7. The CDR3 is 14 amino acids. The CDR3 DNA reads TGCGCCAGCAGCCACGGACAGGGTAGCTCACCCCTCCACTTT. Translated, it gives CASSHGQGSSPLHF.

This clone was seen only once. This rearrangement joins TRBV7-3 to TRBJ2-2; D is possibly TRBD1 (6 bases). Per the germline V gene, CDR1 is SGHTA and CDR2 is FQGTGA. V lost 3 bases to trimming and J lost 5 bases, with 10 bases between them. There are 14 residues in the CDR3. CDR3 nucleotides: TGTGCCAGCAGCTTCTCAGGGGAAACCGGGGAGCTGTTTTTT. Translated, it gives CASSFSGETGELFF.

This clone occurred once. This chain joins TRBV4-1 and TRBJ2-1; 12 nucleotides line up with TRBD2. Germline loops: CDR1 MGHRA, CDR2 YSYEKL. V lost 5 bases to trimming and J lost 0 bases; unmatched junction nucleotides: 2. This CDR3 is 16 amino acids long. DNA for the CDR3: TGCGCCAGCAGCACGGGACTAGCGGGCTCCTACAATGAGCAGTTCTTC. It encodes CASSTGLAGSYNEQFF.

This clone was seen once. The chain uses TRBV4-1 and TRBJ2-2; tentative D call: TRBD2 (6 bases). The CDR3 runs to 12 residues. CDR1 MGHRA and CDR2 YSYEKL come from the germline V gene. The V end was cut by 6 bases, the J end by 8 bases, with 10 bases between. CDR3 DNA sequence: TGCGCCAGCAGATTCGGGGGTGGGGAGCTGTTTTTT. Translating it yields CASRFGGGELFF.

The chain joins TRBV5-1 to TRBJ2-1, with 8 bases aligning to TRBD2. The germline V gene has CDR1 SGHRS and CDR2 YFSETQ. V shed 0 bases, J shed 4 bases, and the junction held 6 bases outside the gene matches. The CDR3 sequence is 16 residues long. The CDR3 DNA sequence: TGCGCCAGCAGCTTGGACCGAGCGGGGGCTTACAATGAGCAGTTCTTC. This gives the protein CASSLDRAGAYNEQFF.

The chain employs TRBV3-1 (or the pseudogene TRBV3-2) and TRBJ2-7; TRBD1 matches 8 bases. This CDR3 is 16 amino acids long. CDR1 is LGHDT and CDR2 is YNNKEL in the germline V gene (reference sequence). With V trimmed by 4 bases and J by 6 bases, 14 bases remained unmatched. Here the CDR3 reads CASSRDRPQQWAEQYF. The CDR3 nucleotides are TGTGCCAGCAGCCGGGACAGGCCCCAACAATGGGCCGAGCAGTACTTC.

This rearrangement joins TRBV6-4 to TRBJ1-1; a possible D gene is TRBD1 (6 bases). This CDR3 contains 13 residues. Germline values: CDR1 MRHNA, CDR2 SNTAGT. V was pared by 6 bases and J by 5 bases, with 13 bases between. The CDR3 here is CASSYREGTEAFF. In DNA form, the CDR3 reads TGTGCCAGCAGCTACAGGGAGGGGACTGAAGCTTTCTTT.

The count of this clone is one. The chain is built from TRBV5-4 and TRBJ1-2; TRBD1 is a possible D gene (5 bases). The CDR3 extends over 14 amino acids. The V end was cut by 0 bases, the J end by 4 bases, with 10 bases between. The germline gives CDR1 SGHNT, CDR2 YYREEE (reference sequence). In nucleotides, the CDR3 is TGTGCCAGCAGCTTGGTAGGGGTCCGCTATGGCTACACCTTC. Translation gives CASSLVGVRYGYTF.